Each of the 18 T cell receptor beta chains below was sequenced from the same sample in a study of cytomegalovirus exposure and HLA in healthy donors. Researchers ran the PCR with 60 Vbeta and 13 Jbeta primers. This table comes from immunoSEQ multiplex PCR, and its TCRdb copy is limited to in-frame clones, with some not included. The sample lists about 150,000 clones; approximately 82% were seen once. Sample: PBMCs. Every receptor here comes from a woman aged 45-65 years in good health and CMV-seropositive.

The gene calls are TRBV4-3 and TRBJ2-5; 9 bases fit TRBD1. The CDR3 sequence is 15 residues long. V was pared by 0 bases and J by 7 bases, with 6 bases of the junction left unmatched. Germline assignment: CDR1 LGHNA and CDR2 YSLEER. CDR3 nucleotide sequence: TGCGCCAGCAGCCAAGACGGGGACAGGGTGGGGACCCAGTACTTC. Translation: CASSQDGDRVGTQYF.

V gene TRBV28 combines with J gene TRBJ2-4; 7 bases map to TRBD1. Germline-derived CDR1 and CDR2 are MDHEN and SYDVKM. The V gene end was trimmed by 4 bases and the J gene end by 1 base; junction bases not matched to a gene: 1. The CDR3 spans 14 residues. CDR3 nucleotide sequence: TGTGCCAGCAGTTCGACAGGGGCCAAAAACATTCAGTACTTC. As protein: CASSSTGAKNIQYF.

CDR3 bases: TGTGCCAGCAGCCAGTATACTAGCGGGGGTTACAATGAGCAGTTCTTC. Translation: CASSQYTSGGYNEQFF. The chain joins TRBV4-2 to TRBJ2-1, with 11 bases aligning to TRBD2. The CDR3 is 16 amino acids. Germline V gene lookup returns CDR1 LGHNA and CDR2 YNFKEQ. The trim removed 3 bases at V and 4 bases at J, leaving 5 bases unmatched.

J is TRBJ2-1 and V is TRBV5-1; maybe TRBD1 (5 bases). Per germline, CDR1 SGHRS and CDR2 YFSETQ. The CDR3 length is 12 residues. Trimming took 1 base from V and 7 from J, leaving 6 bases between them. In DNA form, the CDR3 reads TGCGCCAGCAGCTTGCCAGGGAATGAGCAGTTCTTC. It is translated as CASSLPGNEQFF.

The CDR3 is CASSESGRAEGYTF. CDR3 sequence (DNA): TGTGCCAGCAGTGAATCCGGCAGGGCTGAAGGCTACACCTTC. The chain has TRBV25-1 and TRBJ1-2; tentatively, D is TRBD1 (5 bases). The V gene lost 1 base and the J gene lost 8 bases, with 14 bases spanning the gap. CDR1 MGHDK and CDR2 SYGVNS come from the germline V gene. The CDR3 loop spans 14 amino acids.

The rearrangement joins TRBV7-8 to TRBJ2-4, with a possible D match to TRBD1 (6 bases). The CDR3 runs 16 residues. Germline CDR1 reads SGHVS; CDR2 reads FQNEAQ. V was pared by 5 bases and J by 8 bases, with 22 bases between. The CDR3 region has the DNA TGTGCCAGCAGCGCGCCGGGACACGGGATTGTGGACATTCAGTACTTC. The encoded protein is CASSAPGHGIVDIQYF.

This clone has a single count. This chain links TRBV7-6 with TRBJ1-5; D ambiguous. Trimming cost V 0 bases and J 4 bases, with 10 bases left between them. The germline V gene has CDR1 SGHVS and CDR2 FNYEAQ. This CDR3 is built from 15 residues. CDR3: CASSLATHLNQPQHF. The CDR3 coding sequence is TGTGCCAGCAGCTTAGCGACACATCTTAATCAGCCCCAGCATTTT.

CDR3: CASSLDTSREELFF. The CDR3 bases are TGTGCCAGCAGCTTAGATACTAGTCGGGAGGAGCTGTTTTTT. The chain is built from TRBV7-9 and TRBJ2-2; a weak D match, TRBD2 (5 bases). The CDR3 totals 14 residues. The germline V and J ends were trimmed by 1 base and 10 bases, with 13 bases remaining between them. From germline, CDR1 is SEHNR and CDR2 FQNEAQ (reference sequence).

This clone was seen only once. V and J are TRBV19 and TRBJ2-7; 9 bases line up with TRBD1. The CDR3 is 13 amino acids. Per germline, CDR1 LNHDA and CDR2 SQIVND (reference sequence). J was trimmed by 7 bases and V by 5 bases; bases with no gene match: 6. The CDR3 bases are TGTGCCAGTAGTCCTGGGACAGGGCTTGAGCAGTACTTC. Its translation is CASSPGTGLEQYF.

This chain links TRBV13 with TRBJ1-5; no firm D call. Between the trimmed V and J ends, which lost 2 bases and 5 bases, there was a span of 7 bases. Germline values: CDR1 PRHDT, CDR2 FYEKMQ (reference sequence). The CDR3 consists of 13 residues. In nucleotides, the CDR3 is TGTGCCAGCAGCTTATTCGGGGATCAGCCCCAGCATTTT. It translates to CASSLFGDQPQHF.

CDR3: CASSQRELAGVGGEQYF. CDR3 in DNA: TGCGCCAGCAGCCAACGGGAACTAGCGGGGGTAGGTGGGGAGCAGTACTTC. The chain carries TRBV4-1 and TRBJ2-7; 11 bases line up with TRBD2. J was trimmed by 7 bases and V by 2 bases; bases with no gene match: 13. CDR1 is MGHRA, CDR2 YSYEKL, per germline. This CDR3 is built from 17 residues.

The chain recombines TRBV5-1 with TRBJ2-2, with a tentative D call TRBD2 (5 bases). This CDR3 region has 15 residues. CDR1 is SGHRS and CDR2 is YFSETQ in the germline V gene. Trimming cost V 0 bases and J 4 bases, with 10 bases left between them. The CDR3 region has the DNA TGCGCCAGCAGCTTGGGGTTGGGGAGCACCGGGGAGCTGTTTTTT. It translates to CASSLGLGSTGELFF.

The chain combines TRBV14 with TRBJ2-7; a weak D match, TRBD1 (6 bases). Trimming stripped 6 bases from V and 4 bases from J, with 28 bases between. This CDR3 has 18 residues. Per germline, CDR1 SGHDN and CDR2 FVKESK. CDR3 sequence (DNA): TGTGCCAGCAGGCAAAGAGCTCCCCGACAGGTCGGGAAGTACGAGCAGTACTTC. It is translated as CASRQRAPRQVGKYEQYF.

The rearrangement joins TRBV7-8 to TRBJ1-5, with D perhaps TRBD1 (5 bases). The germline V gene has CDR1 SGHVS and CDR2 FQNEAQ. Trimming pared 6 bases from V and 0 bases from J, leaving 15 bases between. This CDR3 region has 16 residues. The CDR3 region has the DNA TGTGCCAGCAGGGCTGGGGCCGGTTTTAGCAATCAGCCCCAGCATTTT. Translated, it gives CASRAGAGFSNQPQHF.

This clone was observed a few times. This chain connects TRBV5-6 to TRBJ2-2, with 8 bases aligning to TRBD1. Per germline, CDR1 SGHDT and CDR2 YYEEEE. The CDR3 sequence is 16 residues long. J was trimmed by 5 bases and V by 3 bases; bases with no gene match: 9. The CDR3 reads CASSWGVDRVTGELFF. Written as DNA, the CDR3 is TGTGCCAGCAGCTGGGGTGTGGACAGGGTTACCGGGGAGCTGTTTTTT.

The J gene is TRBJ1-2, the V gene TRBV30; no clear D. Trimming pared 0 bases from V and 4 bases from J, leaving 18 bases between. In germline, CDR1 is GTSNPN, CDR2 SVGIG (reference sequence). The CDR3 has 16 residues. DNA of the CDR3: TGTGCCTGGAGTGTATCGTTTGGTACTCGGAGCTATGGCTACACCTTC. This sequence encodes CAWSVSFGTRSYGYTF.

This rearrangement joins TRBV7-2 to TRBJ1-2, with 8 bases lining up with TRBD1. Trimming at V came to 1 base and at J to 8 bases, leaving 12 bases not matched to a gene. The CDR3 is 16 amino acids. The germline V gene has CDR1 SGHTA and CDR2 FQGNSA. The CDR3 nucleotides are TGTGCCAGCAGCTTAGAGTCAGGACAGGGAGGCTTCGGCTACACCTTC. This codes for CASSLESGQGGFGYTF. The variable domain in full, with the rest retrieved from reference TRBV7-2 and TRBJ1-2, is GAGVSQSPSNKVTEKGKDVELRCDPISGHTALYWYRQSLGQGLEFLIYFQGNSAPDKSGLPSDRFSAERTGGSVSTLTIQRTQQEDSAVYLCASSLESGQGGFGYTFGSGTRLTVV.

The V gene is TRBV19, the J gene TRBJ1-2, with 7 bases that match TRBD1. Germline CDR1 reads LNHDA; CDR2 reads SQIVND (reference sequence). The CDR3 consists of 14 residues. The V and J ends lost 3 bases and 7 bases, in that order; junction bases with no gene match: 8. This CDR3 reads CASSISQGLSGYTF. CDR3 nucleotide sequence: TGTGCCAGTAGTATCTCACAGGGGCTCTCTGGCTACACCTTC.